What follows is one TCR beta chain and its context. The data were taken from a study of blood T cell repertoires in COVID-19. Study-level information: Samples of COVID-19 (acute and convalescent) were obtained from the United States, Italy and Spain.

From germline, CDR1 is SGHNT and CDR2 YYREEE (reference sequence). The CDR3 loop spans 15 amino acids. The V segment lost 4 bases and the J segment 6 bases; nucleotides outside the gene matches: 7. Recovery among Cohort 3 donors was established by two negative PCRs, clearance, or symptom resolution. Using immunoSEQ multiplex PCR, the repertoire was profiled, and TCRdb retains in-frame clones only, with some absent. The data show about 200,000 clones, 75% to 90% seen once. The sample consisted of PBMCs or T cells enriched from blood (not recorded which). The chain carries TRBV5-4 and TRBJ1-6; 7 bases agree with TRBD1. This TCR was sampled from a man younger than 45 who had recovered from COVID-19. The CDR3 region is CASSIRQGSNSPLHF. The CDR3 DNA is TGTGCCAGCAGCATTCGACAGGGCTCTAATTCACCCCTCCACTTT.